A selection of T cell receptor beta chains follows, all from one sample in a study of blood T cell repertoires in COVID-19. Measured with immunoSEQ multiplex PCR; TCRdb has only the in-frame clones, and not every one. The sample includes 300,000 to 400,000 clones, around 89% of them seen just once. Source material: PBMCs or T cells enriched from blood (not recorded which). Every receptor here comes from a woman younger than 45 with acute COVID-19. Both conserved end residues are trimmed from each CDR3.

len,v_gene,j_gene,CDR3aa
14,TRBV10-3,TRBJ2-3,AISEFRRGPTDTQY
13,TRBV7-2,TRBJ2-5,ASSLGLGPQETQY
13,TRBV9,TRBJ1-5,ASSVGENGNQPQH
14,TRBV19,TRBJ2-3,ASSPSGGRGTDTQY
12,TRBV19,TRBJ1-5,ASSTTALGEPQH
14,TRBV18,TRBJ1-1,ASSPQVGQGYTEAF
10,TRBV7-2,TRBJ1-4,ASSKRQEKLF
12,TRBV6-5,TRBJ2-7,ASSTGGGSDEQY
14,TRBV25-1,TRBJ1-1,ASRGYAGLLNTEAF
10,TRBV30,TRBJ1-2,AWRETGEGLT
13,TRBV5-5,TRBJ2-1,ASSLFRRGRNEQF
11,TRBV27,TRBJ2-1,ASSLGGLSEQF
10,TRBV30,TRBJ1-2,AIGQLSYGYT
15,TRBV5-1,TRBJ1-3,ASSLADRHLAGNTIY
13,TRBV27,TRBJ1-5,ASSFFPPGSQPQH
15,TRBV7-2,TRBJ2-7,ASSQGAGALGSYEQY
13,TRBV19,TRBJ2-3,ATTTSRGFTDTQY
11,TRBV5-1,TRBJ2-2,ASSLQGPGELF
12,TRBV5-1,TRBJ2-1,ASSVGTGGNEQF
10,TRBV28,TRBJ2-7,ASSPYSYEQY
10,TRBV5-1,TRBJ2-3,ASSLSSDTQY
14,TRBV4-2,TRBJ1-2,ASSQELTGQGFGYT
12,TRBV7-2,TRBJ1-1,ASSLAAGAPEAF
15,TRBV5-1,TRBJ2-4,ASSLEASAGAKNIQY
13,TRBV7-3,TRBJ2-2,ASSRGGWNTGELF
15,TRBV3-1/TRBV3-2,TRBJ1-6,ASSQDEGSSYNSPLH
12,TRBV2,TRBJ2-3,ASSDGVGTDTQY
13,TRBV2,TRBJ1-5,ASSGRAVGNQPQH
10,TRBV6-4,TRBJ1-2,ASSPGGYGYT
9,TRBV20-1,TRBJ1-1,SASVTGGAF
12,TRBV5-1,TRBJ1-5,ASSLQGDNQPQH
11,TRBV12-3/TRBV12-4,TRBJ2-7,ASSFGSYYEQY
13,TRBV18,TRBJ2-7,ASSPSKGGLGEQY
10,TRBV12-3/TRBV12-4,TRBJ1-1,ASSLAYTEAF
10,TRBV7-3,TRBJ2-3,ASSPGTDTQY
11,TRBV4-3,TRBJ2-5,ASSQGLEETQY
15,TRBV6-6,TRBJ1-2,ASSPALEGGDFYGYT
11,TRBV10-2,TRBJ1-2,ASSVTGDYGYT
12,TRBV9,TRBJ2-1,ASSETGGTDEQF
13,TRBV7-2,TRBJ2-7,ASSLDRGVFYEQY
11,TRBV5-1,TRBJ1-2,ASSFDSNYGYT
12,TRBV10-1,TRBJ2-5,ASSSRQGPETQY
13,TRBV9,TRBJ1-2,ASSVTGGIEYGYT
11,TRBV7-6,TRBJ1-4,ASSRDRDGKLF
15,TRBV20-1,TRBJ2-2,SASKAEGAVNTGELF
12,TRBV4-1,TRBJ1-2,ASSHRGFNYGYT
13,TRBV19,TRBJ1-2,ASSARDRINYGYT
11,TRBV6-5,TRBJ1-1,ASRTGGRTEAF
14,TRBV19,TRBJ1-1,ASSETRTVRVSEAF
11,TRBV7-2,TRBJ1-1,ASRATGGTEAF